These 32 T cell receptor beta chains came from one sample sequenced in a study of T cell repertoires in cytomegalovirus infection. Using its own MiXCR run on the reads, TCRdb lists one record per CDR3 protein. The table lists some 800,000 distinct CDR3 sequences, 25% to 35% of them singletons. Their cognate antigens are unknown. This material consisted of cultured CD8+ T cells from PBMCs, taken from culture after CMV antigen stimulation. The source of these receptors is a human donor in good health (CMV status not recorded). Some clones in this sample may be carry-over from other donors' samples.

The V call is TRBV12-3 or TRBV12-4, the J call TRBJ2-5; D unclear. The CDR3 consists of 15 residues. The V gene lost 6 bases and the J gene lost 1 base, with 15 bases spanning the gap. The CDR3 loop is CASRPARFTQETQYF. CDR3 nucleotide sequence: TGTGCCAGCAGGCCTGCCAGGTTCACCCAAGAGACCCAGTACTTC.

This clonotype has just a few counts. The V call is TRBV4-3, the J call TRBJ2-2, with 7 bases matching TRBD1. Germline CDR1 and CDR2: LGHNA and YSLEER. V shed 0 bases, J shed 6 bases, and the junction held 4 bases outside the gene matches. CDR3 length: 15 residues. In nucleotides, the CDR3 is TGCGCCAGCAGCCAAGACGGGACAGTCTCCGGGGAGCTGTTTTTT. This gives the protein CASSQDGTVSGELFF.

Comments on this clonotype: Given a much more abundant clone one base away, this may be a read error. The rearrangement uses TRBV12-3 or TRBV12-4 and TRBJ1-1, with 8 positions matching TRBD1. The CDR3 spans 12 residues. For the CDR3, the DNA is TGTGCCAGCAGCCCGGGACAGGATGAAACTTTCTTT. Residues: CASSPGQDETFF.

A few counts support this clonotype. V is TRBV5-4 and J is TRBJ1-1, with TRBD1 matching 9 bases. Germline loops: CDR1 SGHNT, CDR2 YYREEE (reference sequence). This CDR3 spans 15 amino acids. V lost 3 bases to trimming and J lost 1 base; unmatched junction nucleotides: 4. CDR3 loop: CASSSGTGSNTEAFF. CDR3 sequence (DNA): TGTGCCAGCAGCTCCGGGACAGGGTCGAACACTGAAGCTTTCTTT.

The gene calls are TRBV5-4 and TRBJ2-3; D uncertain. With 0 bases removed from V and 2 bases from J, the gap between germline ends came to 13 bases. From germline, CDR1 is SGHNT and CDR2 YYREEE (reference sequence). The CDR3 is made up of 16 amino acids. Here the CDR3 reads CASSLGRLVNTDTQYF. CDR3 DNA: TGTGCCAGCAGCTTGGGTCGGCTTGTGAACACAGATACGCAGTATTTT.

The chain joins TRBV12-3 or TRBV12-4 to TRBJ1-2; D is possibly TRBD1 (6 bases). V dropped 6 bases and J dropped 3 bases, with 14 bases sitting between them. The CDR3 has 14 amino acids. As DNA, the CDR3 is TGTGCCAGCAGCCCAGAGGGGGTGGACTATGGCTACACCTTC. Translation: CASSPEGVDYGYTF.

This clonotype was detected only a few times. The chain is built from TRBV6-2 or TRBV6-3 and TRBJ2-3; D gene uncertain. Trimming removed 4 bases from V and 4 bases from J, with 6 bases in between. The V gene's germline CDR1 is MNHEY and CDR2 SVGEGT. This CDR3 is 12 amino acids long. The CDR3 protein is CASSFDADTQYF. In DNA form, the CDR3 reads TGTGCCAGCAGTTTTGATGCAGATACGCAGTATTTT.

The rearrangement links TRBV9 to TRBJ1-2; no clear D gene. The CDR3 runs to 15 residues. The V gene's germline CDR1 is SGDLS and CDR2 YYNGEE. V lost 3 bases and J 5 bases, leaving 17 bases between the germline ends. CDR3 in amino acids: CASSEPGSAIYGYTF. The CDR3 bases are TGTGCCAGCAGCGAACCCGGTTCGGCCATTTATGGCTACACCTTC.

This clonotype was recorded at least ten times. The CDR3 sequence: CASSETSGGTDTQYF. CDR3 DNA: TGTGCCAGCAGTGAGACTAGCGGGGGCACAGATACGCAGTATTTT. The genes are TRBV6-4 and TRBJ2-3, with TRBD2 matching over 11 bases. The CDR3 is 15 residues long. The germline V gene encodes CDR1 MRHNA and CDR2 SNTAGT. Losses at the gene ends were 3 bases for V and 1 base for J; bases not matched to a gene: 0.

This clonotype was counted ten times or more. The chain is built from TRBV12-3 or TRBV12-4 and TRBJ1-5; TRBD1 is a possible D gene (5 bases). The length of the CDR3 is 15 residues. The ends were cut back, 5 bases at V and 1 base at J, with 12 bases in the middle. In nucleotides, the CDR3 is TGTGCCAGCAGTCAGGACGGGGGAAGCAATCAGCCCCAGCATTTT. Its protein product is CASSQDGGSNQPQHF.

The chain links TRBV6-6 to TRBJ2-7, with D hard to call. The germline CDR1 and CDR2 sequences are MNHNY and SVGAGI (reference sequence). This CDR3 is 14 amino acids long. The V gene lost 2 bases and the J gene lost 3 bases, with 11 bases spanning the gap. Here the CDR3 reads CASSYGQDFYEQYF. DNA of the CDR3: TGTGCCAGCAGTTACGGGCAGGATTTCTACGAGCAGTACTTC.

The chain joins TRBV11-1 to TRBJ2-5; D gene uncertain. The CDR3 contains 16 residues. Germline V gene data show CDR1 as SGHAT and CDR2 as FQDESV (reference sequence). Trimming took 2 bases from V and 5 from J, leaving 18 bases between them. Here the CDR3 reads CASSLIGGQPPETQYF. The CDR3 DNA reads TGTGCCAGCAGCTTAATCGGCGGCCAGCCTCCGGAGACCCAGTACTTC.

V gene TRBV7-6 combines with J gene TRBJ2-3; 12 bases align to TRBD2. V lost 2 bases to trimming and J lost 6 bases; unmatched junction nucleotides: 3. The CDR3 is 15 amino acids. Germline assignment: CDR1 SGHVS and CDR2 FNYEAQ. In DNA form, the CDR3 reads TGTGCCAGCAGCTTACTAGCGGGGGGGTCGGATACGCAGTATTTT. This codes for CASSLLAGGSDTQYF.

This sequence joins TRBV7-6 and TRBJ2-1; maybe TRBD2 (6 bases). The CDR3 is 16 amino acids. Trimming took 3 bases from V and 2 from J, leaving 14 bases between them. Germline CDR1 is SGHVS and CDR2 is FNYEAQ. The CDR3 coding sequence is TGTGCCAGCAGCTTCCCGGGGGAAGATGCCTACAATGAGCAGTTCTTC. Encoded protein: CASSFPGEDAYNEQFF.

The chain is built from TRBV27 and TRBJ2-7; 7 positions match TRBD1. This CDR3 has 13 residues. Germline CDR1 and CDR2: MNHEY and SMNVEV (reference sequence). V lost 3 bases to trimming and J lost 6 bases; unmatched junction nucleotides: 5. CDR3 loop: CASSFPTGAEQYF. The CDR3, as DNA: TGTGCCAGCAGTTTCCCCACAGGGGCCGAGCAGTACTTC.

The chain has TRBV6-6 and TRBJ1-1; possibly TRBD1 for D (5 bases). V lost 4 bases and J lost 3, with 15 bases in between. Per germline, CDR1 MNHNY and CDR2 SVGAGI (reference sequence). This CDR3 has 15 residues. The CDR3 is CASSFGTQEDTEAFF. The CDR3 region has the DNA TGTGCCAGCAGTTTCGGGACCCAAGAGGACACTGAAGCTTTCTTT.

This sequence joins TRBV7-9 and TRBJ2-7, with D tentatively TRBD1 (7 bases). This CDR3 region has 14 residues. The V gene's germline CDR1 is SEHNR and CDR2 FQNEAQ (reference sequence). V was clipped by 5 bases and J by 2 bases, with 13 bases between them. The DNA for the CDR3 is TGTGCCAGCAGCGGCGGGACAGCCGCCTACGAGCAGTACTTC. Amino acid sequence: CASSGGTAAYEQYF.

This clonotype was counted only a few times. The V gene is TRBV27, the J gene TRBJ2-3; 11 nucleotides align to TRBD2. V gave up 8 bases and J gave up 5 bases; unmatched junction bases: 9. CDR3 length equals 15 residues. The V gene's germline CDR1 is MNHEY and CDR2 SMNVEV (reference sequence). The DNA of the CDR3 is TGTGCCAGCGGAATCACTAGCGGGGGTAAAGATACGCAGTATTTT. It yields the protein CASGITSGGKDTQYF.

Turning to this clonotype: The junction and the germline gene differ at one end; a read error may be behind it. The V gene is TRBV5-4, the J gene TRBJ2-5; D gene unclear. Germline loops: CDR1 SGHNT, CDR2 YYREEE (reference sequence). This CDR3 region has 13 residues. This CDR3 is CASSLDSVETQYF. In DNA form, the CDR3 reads TGTGCCAGCAGCCTTGACTCCGTTGAGACCCAGTACTTT.

This chain uses TRBV13 with TRBJ1-3; D call uncertain. CDR1 and CDR2 from the germline V gene are PRHDT and FYEKMQ (reference sequence). V dropped 5 bases and J dropped 5 bases, with 19 bases sitting between them. The CDR3 loop spans 16 amino acids. CDR3 sequence (DNA): TGTGCCAGCAGCCTAGCGGAGGGCATCGGGCGAAACACCATATATTTT. Protein product: CASSLAEGIGRNTIYF.

The table lists this clonotype with many counts. The chain combines TRBV12-3 or TRBV12-4 with TRBJ1-5, with D unresolved. CDR3 length: 12 amino acids. With 3 bases removed from V and 5 bases from J, the gap between germline ends came to 5 bases. CDR3 protein: CASSFVDQPQHF. The CDR3 region has the DNA TGTGCCAGCAGTTTTGTCGATCAGCCCCAGCATTTT.

There are a few counts of this clonotype. The J gene is TRBJ1-1, the V gene TRBV6-6; tentative D call: TRBD1 (5 bases). Per the germline V gene, CDR1 is MNHNY and CDR2 is SVGAGI (reference sequence). This CDR3 spans 17 amino acids. V was shortened by 0 bases and J by 4 bases, with 18 bases between the two germline ends. Here the CDR3 DNA reads TGTGCCAGCAGTTACTCGGCAGGGCCCAGCCCTCGCACTGAAGCTTTCTTT. Translated, it gives CASSYSAGPSPRTEAFF.

This clonotype has a handful of counts. CDR3 amino acids: CASSILPWGNTEAFF. DNA of the CDR3: TGTGCCAGCAGCATCTTGCCCTGGGGTAACACTGAAGCTTTCTTT. The chain combines TRBV28 with TRBJ1-1, with D uncertain. V was clipped by 6 bases and J by 2 bases, with 16 bases between them. This CDR3 is built from 15 residues. The germline V gene encodes CDR1 MDHEN and CDR2 SYDVKM. The entire variable domain, with the rest obtained from reference TRBV28 and TRBJ1-1, is as follows: DVKVTQSSRYLVKRTGEKVFLECVQDMDHENMFWYRQDPGLGLRLIYFSYDVKMKEKGDIPEGYSVSREKKERFSLILESASTNQTSMYLCASSILPWGNTEAFFGQGTRLTVV.

This clonotype was detected many times. This chain links TRBV7-2 with TRBJ2-3; the D gene is possibly TRBD2 (7 bases). This CDR3 spans 19 amino acids. Looked up from germline, CDR1 is SGHTA and CDR2 is FQGNSA. Trimming pared 5 bases from V and 5 bases from J, leaving 29 bases between. The CDR3 loop is CASSVIGGGQGQKGDTQYF. The CDR3 DNA reads as TGTGCCAGCAGCGTTATAGGGGGGGGGCAGGGGCAAAAAGGAGATACGCAGTATTTT.

The rearrangement uses TRBV6-5 and TRBJ1-1; no firm D call. The germline V gene encodes CDR1 MNHEY and CDR2 SVGAGI. V dropped 2 bases and J dropped 0 bases, with 7 bases sitting between them. The CDR3 extends over 14 amino acids. CDR3 amino acids: CASSYTRLNTEAFF. The CDR3 nucleotides read TGTGCCAGCAGTTACACCAGATTGAACACTGAAGCTTTCTTT.

The chain links TRBV29-1 to TRBJ2-2; D is uncertain. The CDR3 spans 12 residues. The germline gives CDR1 SQVTM, CDR2 ANQGSEA. The V and J ends lost 7 bases and 4 bases respectively, with 10 bases between them. The CDR3 region has the DNA TGCAGCGCCCATGACTTCACCGGGGAGCTGTTTTTT. Translating gives CSAHDFTGELFF.

This chain links TRBV12-3 or TRBV12-4 with TRBJ2-7; D may be TRBD2 (6 bases). CDR3 length equals 14 residues. V was cut by 3 bases and J by 4 bases, with 13 bases left in between. The CDR3 coding sequence is TGTGCCAGCAGTTTTAAGGGAGGTCGATACGAGCAGTACTTC. The encoded protein is CASSFKGGRYEQYF.

The sample holds a few counts of this clonotype. V and J are TRBV7-9 and TRBJ2-1, with no clear D. V lost 3 bases, J lost 9 bases, and 12 bases lay in between. CDR1 and CDR2 from the germline V gene are SEHNR and FQNEAQ (reference sequence). CDR3 length: 13 amino acids. This CDR3 reads CASSFRIRTEQFF. CDR3 nucleotides: TGTGCCAGCAGCTTCCGGATTCGTACTGAGCAGTTCTTC.

This clonotype was seen a few times. This sequence joins TRBV5-1 and TRBJ1-1; the match to TRBD1 covers 7 bases. This CDR3 is built from 17 residues. The trim removed 4 bases at V and 6 bases at J, leaving 18 bases unmatched. Germline V CDR1 and CDR2: SGHRS, YFSETQ. The DNA of the CDR3 is TGCGCCAGCAGCGACCACCGGGACAGTCCCCTAGTTGCTGAAGCTTTCTTT. It is translated as CASSDHRDSPLVAEAFF.

This rearrangement joins TRBV2 to TRBJ1-2; D is uncertain. This CDR3 is 12 amino acids long. The V gene lost 8 bases and the J gene lost 8 bases, with 15 bases spanning the gap. Germline-derived CDR1 and CDR2 are SNHLY and FYNNEI. CDR3 coding DNA: TGTGCCAGCGTGAACTGGGAGTGGGGCTACACCTTC. Translation: CASVNWEWGYTF.

The genes are TRBV7-7 and TRBJ2-7; 7 bases match TRBD1. The CDR3 sequence is 14 residues long. Germline assignment: CDR1 SSHAT and CDR2 FNYEAQ (reference sequence). The CDR3: CAGSLGTDAYEQYF. In nucleotides, the CDR3 is TGTGCTGGCAGCCTGGGGACAGATGCCTACGAGCAGTACTTC.

The gene calls are TRBV6-2 or TRBV6-3 and TRBJ2-5; D call uncertain. This CDR3 is built from 10 residues. V gave up 10 bases and J gave up 8 bases, with 11 bases separating them. Germline assignment: CDR1 MNHEY and CDR2 SVGEGT. CDR3: CATLGPTQYF. Written as DNA, the CDR3 is TGTGCCACCCTAGGACCTACCCAGTACTTC.